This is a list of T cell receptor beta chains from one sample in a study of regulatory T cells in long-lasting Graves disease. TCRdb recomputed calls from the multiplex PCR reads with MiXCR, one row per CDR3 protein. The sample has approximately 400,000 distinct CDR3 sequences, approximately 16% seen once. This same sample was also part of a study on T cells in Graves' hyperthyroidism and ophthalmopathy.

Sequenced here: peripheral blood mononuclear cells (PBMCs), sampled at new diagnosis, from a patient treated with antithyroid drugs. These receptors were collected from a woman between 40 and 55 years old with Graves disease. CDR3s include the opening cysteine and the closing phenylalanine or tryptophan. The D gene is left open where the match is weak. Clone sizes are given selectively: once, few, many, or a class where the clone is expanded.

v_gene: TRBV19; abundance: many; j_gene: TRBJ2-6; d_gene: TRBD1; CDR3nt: TGTGCCAGTAGTAGGGACAGGGGGGTCTCTGGGGCCAACGTCCTGACTTTC; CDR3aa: CASSRDRGVSGANVLTF
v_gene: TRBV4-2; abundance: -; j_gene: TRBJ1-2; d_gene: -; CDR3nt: TGTGCCAGCAGCCAAGATAAACTTGACAGTGTCTTTGGCTACACCTTC; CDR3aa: CASSQDKLDSVFGYTF
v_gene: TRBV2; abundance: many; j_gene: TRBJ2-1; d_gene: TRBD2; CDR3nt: TGTGCCAGCAGGGAGACTAGCGCAGACAATGAGCAGTTCTTC; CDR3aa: CASRETSADNEQFF
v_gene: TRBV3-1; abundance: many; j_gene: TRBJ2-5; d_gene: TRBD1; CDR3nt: TGTGCCAGCAGCCAACACGACAGGGGGCGAGAGACCCAGTACTTC; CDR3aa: CASSQHDRGRETQYF
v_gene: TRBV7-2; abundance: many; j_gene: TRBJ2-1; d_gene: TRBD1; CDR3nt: TGTGCCAGCAGCTTAGGGGGGACAGGGTTCATTGGGCAGTTCTTC; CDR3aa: CASSLGGTGFIGQFF
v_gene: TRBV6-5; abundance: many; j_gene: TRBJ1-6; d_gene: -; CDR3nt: TGTGCCAGCAGTTCCTTGGGTGCCGGGGATAATTCACCCCTCCACTTT; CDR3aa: CASSSLGAGDNSPLHF
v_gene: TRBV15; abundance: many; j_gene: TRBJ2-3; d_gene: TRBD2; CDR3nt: TGTGCCACCAGCAGAGGCGGGAGTCCAGATACGCAGTATTTT; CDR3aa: CATSRGGSPDTQYF
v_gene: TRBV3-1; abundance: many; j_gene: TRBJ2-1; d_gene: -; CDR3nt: TGTGCCAGCAGCCAAGTTGCCAGACAATTCCTCTACAATGAGCAGTTCTTC; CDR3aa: CASSQVARQFLYNEQFF
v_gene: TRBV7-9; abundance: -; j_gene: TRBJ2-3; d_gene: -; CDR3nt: TGTGCCAGCAGCTTCGACCACAGGGGAGGTACGCAGTATTTT; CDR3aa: CASSFDHRGGTQYF
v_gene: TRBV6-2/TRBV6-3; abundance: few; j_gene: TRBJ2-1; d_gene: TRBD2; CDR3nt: TGTGCCAGCAGTTACGGCCTAGCGGGAGGTAGCAATGAGCAGTTCTTC; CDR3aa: CASSYGLAGGSNEQFF
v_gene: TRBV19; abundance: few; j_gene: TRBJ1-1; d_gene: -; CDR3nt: TGTGCCAGTAGTGGTAACAGGGCTACCCACACTGAAGCTTTCTTT; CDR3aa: CASSGNRATHTEAFF